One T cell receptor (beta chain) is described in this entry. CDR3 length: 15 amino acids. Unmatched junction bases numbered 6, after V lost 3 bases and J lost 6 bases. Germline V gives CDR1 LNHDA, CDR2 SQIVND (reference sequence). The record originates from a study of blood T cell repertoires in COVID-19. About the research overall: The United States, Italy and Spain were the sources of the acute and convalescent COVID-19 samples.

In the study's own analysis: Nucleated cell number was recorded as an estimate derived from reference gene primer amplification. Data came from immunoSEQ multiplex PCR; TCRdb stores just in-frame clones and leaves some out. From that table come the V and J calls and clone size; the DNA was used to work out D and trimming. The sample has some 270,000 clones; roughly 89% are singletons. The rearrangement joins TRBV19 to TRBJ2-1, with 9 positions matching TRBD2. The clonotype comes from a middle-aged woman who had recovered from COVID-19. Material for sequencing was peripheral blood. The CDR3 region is CASSILAGNINEQFF. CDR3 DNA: TGTGCCAGTAGTATCCTAGCGGGGAATATCAATGAGCAGTTCTTC. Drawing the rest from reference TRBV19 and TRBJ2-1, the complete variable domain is DGGITQSPKYLFRKEGQNVTLSCEQNLNHDAMYWYRQDPGQGLRLIYYSQIVNDFQKGDIAEGYSVSREKKESFPLTVTSAQKNPTAFYLCASSILAGNINEQFFGPGTRLTVL.